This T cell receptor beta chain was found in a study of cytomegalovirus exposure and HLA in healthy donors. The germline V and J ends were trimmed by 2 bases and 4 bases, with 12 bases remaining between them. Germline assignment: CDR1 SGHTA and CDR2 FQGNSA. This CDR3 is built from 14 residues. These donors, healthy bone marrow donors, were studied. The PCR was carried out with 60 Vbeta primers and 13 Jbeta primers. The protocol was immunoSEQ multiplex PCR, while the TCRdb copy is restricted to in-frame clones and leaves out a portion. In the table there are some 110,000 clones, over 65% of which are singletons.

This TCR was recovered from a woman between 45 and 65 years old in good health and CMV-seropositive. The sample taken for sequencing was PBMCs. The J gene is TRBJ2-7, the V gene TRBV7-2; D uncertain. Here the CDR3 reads CASSLKLIQYEQYF. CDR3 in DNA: TGTGCCAGCAGCTTAAAATTAATCCAGTACGAGCAGTACTTC.